This is a list of T cell receptor beta chains from one sample in a study of neurological immune-mediated disorders. TCRdb re-called the 5' RACE reads through MiXCR, storing one row per CDR3 protein. The sample records approximately 58,000 distinct CDR3 sequences, 6.5% to 8.5% being singletons. The sequencing sample was made of PBMCs. These receptors came from a woman in her 40s in good health. Each CDR3 is given without its conserved first and last residue. Fields, in order: V gene, D gene, clone size, CDR3 protein. D genes are given only for firm matches. Part of the rows lack a size; the others show once, few, many or a class for expanded clones.

V: TRBV6-5
D: -
size: many
CDR3: ASSQQGVGELF

V: TRBV12-3/TRBV12-4
D: TRBD2
size: many
CDR3: ASAKSGAWGETQY

V: TRBV5-6
D: TRBD1
size: many
CDR3: ASSLGVGTGGFRNQPQH

V: TRBV10-3
D: TRBD2
size: many
CDR3: AISPAGVSYEQY

V: TRBV12-3/TRBV12-4
D: TRBD2
size: many
CDR3: ASSFMSREKETQY

V: TRBV15
D: -
size: -
CDR3: VTSGVSDTQY

V: TRBV3-1
D: TRBD1
size: many
CDR3: ASSPAPGQGANEQY

V: TRBV7-2
D: -
size: many
CDR3: ASSLVVGSGYT

V: TRBV29-1
D: -
size: many
CDR3: SVEFSLAGSYEQY

V: TRBV15
D: -
size: many
CDR3: ATSTITRAGLF

V: TRBV20-1
D: -
size: many
CDR3: SAFQGLAYEQY

V: TRBV7-2
D: -
size: few
CDR3: ASSSRAVTSAKNIQY

V: TRBV18
D: -
size: few
CDR3: ASSPGQGADNSPLH

V: TRBV20-1
D: -
size: many
CDR3: SARSTATFNQPQH

V: TRBV4-3
D: -
size: -
CDR3: ASSQWGGGNTEAF

V: TRBV20-1
D: -
size: many
CDR3: SARRVLAGNTIY

V: TRBV6-5
D: -
size: many
CDR3: ASSWRSGAGETQY

V: TRBV27
D: -
size: many
CDR3: ASSLREYTGELF

V: TRBV20-1
D: -
size: many
CDR3: SARVGRPRETQY

V: TRBV19
D: -
size: -
CDR3: ASSTSGGADYGYT

V: TRBV12-3/TRBV12-4
D: -
size: many
CDR3: ASREGGGYEQY

V: TRBV10-3
D: TRBD2
size: few
CDR3: AISESSGGRERDTQY

V: TRBV4-2
D: -
size: many
CDR3: ASSQGGTYAGAYGYT

V: TRBV6-1
D: -
size: many
CDR3: AATRVGATEAF

V: TRBV5-6
D: -
size: many
CDR3: ASSLGLTNEKLF

V: TRBV12-3/TRBV12-4
D: -
size: -
CDR3: ASSSHLTVPGYT

V: TRBV6-5
D: TRBD2
size: many
CDR3: ASRGLAGPTDTQY

V: TRBV6-2/TRBV6-3
D: TRBD1
size: -
CDR3: ASSSEGATDTQY

V: TRBV3-1
D: -
size: many
CDR3: ASNLGYGGELF

V: TRBV29-1
D: -
size: many
CDR3: SVDTNYEQY

V: TRBV14
D: TRBD2
size: many
CDR3: ASSQKALRTSGNPYEQY

V: TRBV29-1
D: -
size: many
CDR3: SVDRVGTEAF

V: TRBV7-2
D: TRBD2
size: many
CDR3: ASSLVRLAVYNEQF

V: TRBV7-2
D: -
size: -
CDR3: ASSLDSPGLSTQY

V: TRBV12-3/TRBV12-4
D: TRBD1
size: many
CDR3: ASSWRQGGDQPQH

V: TRBV20-1
D: -
size: few
CDR3: SARIALHRTLSYGYT

V: TRBV6-5
D: -
size: -
CDR3: ASSFQYQETQY

V: TRBV21-1
D: -
size: many
CDR3: ASSKGPGRRSGNTIY

V: TRBV4-1
D: TRBD1
size: many
CDR3: ASRGTENTEAF

V: TRBV7-3
D: TRBD1
size: few
CDR3: ASSFLTGDEQF

V: TRBV20-1
D: -
size: many
CDR3: SAVPAGHFTGELF

V: TRBV30
D: TRBD1
size: -
CDR3: AWVRQGAEEKLF

V: TRBV5-6
D: TRBD1
size: many
CDR3: ASSRDRGLETQY

V: TRBV29-1
D: -
size: many
CDR3: SVELRLRVNTEAF

V: TRBV29-1
D: -
size: many
CDR3: SVTGGYT

V: TRBV10-3
D: -
size: many
CDR3: AARTTLSTDTQY

V: TRBV12-3/TRBV12-4
D: -
size: few
CDR3: ASSQQRYTEAF